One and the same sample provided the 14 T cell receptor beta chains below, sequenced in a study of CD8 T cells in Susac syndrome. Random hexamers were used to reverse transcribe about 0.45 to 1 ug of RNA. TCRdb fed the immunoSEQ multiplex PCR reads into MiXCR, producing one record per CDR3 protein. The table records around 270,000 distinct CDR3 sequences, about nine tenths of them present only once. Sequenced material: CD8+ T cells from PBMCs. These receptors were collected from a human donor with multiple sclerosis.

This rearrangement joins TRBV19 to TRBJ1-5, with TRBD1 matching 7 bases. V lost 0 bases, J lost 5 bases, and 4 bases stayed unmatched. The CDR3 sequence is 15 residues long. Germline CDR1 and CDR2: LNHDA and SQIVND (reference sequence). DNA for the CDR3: TGTGCCAGTAGTATAGACCGGGACAGAGATCAGCCCCAGCATTTT. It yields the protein CASSIDRDRDQPQHF.

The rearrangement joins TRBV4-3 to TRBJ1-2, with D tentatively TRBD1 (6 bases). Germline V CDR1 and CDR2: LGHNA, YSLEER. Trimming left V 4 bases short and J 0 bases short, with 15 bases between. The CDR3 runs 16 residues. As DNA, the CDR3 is TGCGCCAGCAGCCTTACCGAGGGGGGAGCTAACTATGGCTACACCTTC. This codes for CASSLTEGGANYGYTF.

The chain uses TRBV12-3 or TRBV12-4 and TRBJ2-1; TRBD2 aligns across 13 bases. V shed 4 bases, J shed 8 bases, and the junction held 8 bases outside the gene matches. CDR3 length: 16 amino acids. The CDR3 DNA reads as TGTGCCAGCAGTTCCCGAACCGGGACTAGCGGGGATGAGCAGTTCTTC. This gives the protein CASSSRTGTSGDEQFF.

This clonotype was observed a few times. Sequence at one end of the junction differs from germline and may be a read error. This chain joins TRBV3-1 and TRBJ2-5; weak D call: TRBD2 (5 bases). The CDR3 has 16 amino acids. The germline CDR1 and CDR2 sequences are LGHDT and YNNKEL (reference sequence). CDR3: CASSQAERILQETQYF. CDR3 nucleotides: TGTGCCAGTAGCCAAGCGGAGCGGATCCTCCAAGAGACCCAGTACTTC.

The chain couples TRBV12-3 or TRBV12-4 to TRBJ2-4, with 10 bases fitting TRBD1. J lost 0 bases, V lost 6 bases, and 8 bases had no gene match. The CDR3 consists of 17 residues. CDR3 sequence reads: CASRPGTGDLAKNIQYF. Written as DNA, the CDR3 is TGTGCCAGCAGGCCCGGGACAGGGGACCTAGCCAAAAACATTCAGTACTTC.

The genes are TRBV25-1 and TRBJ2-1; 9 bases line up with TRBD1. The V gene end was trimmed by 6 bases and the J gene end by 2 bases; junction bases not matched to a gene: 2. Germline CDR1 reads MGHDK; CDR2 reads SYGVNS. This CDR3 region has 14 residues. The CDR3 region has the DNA TGTGCCAGCAGCCGGGACAGGGCCTACAATGAGCAGTTCTTC. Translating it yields CASSRDRAYNEQFF. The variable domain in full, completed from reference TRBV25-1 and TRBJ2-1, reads EADIYQTPRYLVIGTGKKITLECSQTMGHDKMYWYQQDPGMELHLIHYSYGVNSTEKGDLSSESTVSRIRTEHFPLTLESARPSHTSQYLCASSRDRAYNEQFFGPGTRLTVL.

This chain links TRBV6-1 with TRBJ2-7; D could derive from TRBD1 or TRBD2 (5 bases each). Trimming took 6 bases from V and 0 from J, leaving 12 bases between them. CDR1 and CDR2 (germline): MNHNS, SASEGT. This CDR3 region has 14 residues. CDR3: CASSLGESSYEQYF. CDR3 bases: TGTGCCAGCAGCCTGGGGGAGAGCTCCTACGAGCAGTACTTC.

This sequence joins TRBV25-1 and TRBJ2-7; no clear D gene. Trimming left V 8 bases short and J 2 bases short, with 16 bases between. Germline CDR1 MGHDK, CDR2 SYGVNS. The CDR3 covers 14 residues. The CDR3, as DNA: TGTGCCAGCCGTATTTTCGGACGGACCTACGAGCAGTACTTC. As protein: CASRIFGRTYEQYF.

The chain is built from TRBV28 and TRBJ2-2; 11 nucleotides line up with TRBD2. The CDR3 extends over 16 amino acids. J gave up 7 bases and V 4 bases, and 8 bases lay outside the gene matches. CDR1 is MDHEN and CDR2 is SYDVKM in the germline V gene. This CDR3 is CASSSPLAGEVGELFF. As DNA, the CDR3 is TGTGCCAGCAGTTCCCCACTAGCGGGAGAGGTCGGGGAGCTGTTTTTT.

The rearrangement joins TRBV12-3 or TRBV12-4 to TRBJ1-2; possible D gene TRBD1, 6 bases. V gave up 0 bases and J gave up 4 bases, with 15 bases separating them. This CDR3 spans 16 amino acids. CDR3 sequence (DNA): TGTGCCAGCAGTTTAGCGGGACACGGAGACGTCTATGGCTACACCTTC. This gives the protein CASSLAGHGDVYGYTF.

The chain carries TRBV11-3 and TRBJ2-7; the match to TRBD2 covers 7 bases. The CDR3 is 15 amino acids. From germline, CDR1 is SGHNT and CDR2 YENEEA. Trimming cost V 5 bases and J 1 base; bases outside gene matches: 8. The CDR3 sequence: CASSERAGSSYEQYF. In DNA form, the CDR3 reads TGTGCCAGCAGCGAAAGAGCGGGGTCATCCTACGAGCAGTACTTC.

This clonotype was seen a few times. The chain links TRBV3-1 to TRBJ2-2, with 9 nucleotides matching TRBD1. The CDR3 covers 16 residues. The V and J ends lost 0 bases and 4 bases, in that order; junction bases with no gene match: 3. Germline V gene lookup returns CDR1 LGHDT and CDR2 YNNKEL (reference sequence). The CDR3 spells CASSQEDRGGTGELFF. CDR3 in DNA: TGTGCCAGCAGCCAAGAGGACAGGGGTGGCACCGGGGAGCTGTTTTTT.

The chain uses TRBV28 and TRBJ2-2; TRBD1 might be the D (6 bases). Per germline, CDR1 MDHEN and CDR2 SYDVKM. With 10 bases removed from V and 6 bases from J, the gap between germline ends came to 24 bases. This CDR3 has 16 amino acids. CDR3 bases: TGTGCCAACCTCCCCTCTTCGACAGGCAGAGCCGGGGAGCTGTTTTTT. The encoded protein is CANLPSSTGRAGELFF.

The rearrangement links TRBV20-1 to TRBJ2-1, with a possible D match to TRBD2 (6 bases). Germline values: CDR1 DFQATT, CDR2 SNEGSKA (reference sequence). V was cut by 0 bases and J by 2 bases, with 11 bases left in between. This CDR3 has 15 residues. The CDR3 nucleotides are TGCAGTGCTAGAGATGAGGGACTCCCCTACAATGAGCAGTTCTTC. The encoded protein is CSARDEGLPYNEQFF.